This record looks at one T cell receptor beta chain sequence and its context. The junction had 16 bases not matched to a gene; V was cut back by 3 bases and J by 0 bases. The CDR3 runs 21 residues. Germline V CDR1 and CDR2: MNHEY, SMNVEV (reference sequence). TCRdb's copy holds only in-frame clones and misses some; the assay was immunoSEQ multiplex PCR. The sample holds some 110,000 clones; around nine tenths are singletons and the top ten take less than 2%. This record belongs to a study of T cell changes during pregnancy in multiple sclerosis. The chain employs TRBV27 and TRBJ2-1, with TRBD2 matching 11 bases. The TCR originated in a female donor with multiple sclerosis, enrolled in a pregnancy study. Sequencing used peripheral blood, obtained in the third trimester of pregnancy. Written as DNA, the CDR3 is TGTGCCAGCAGTTTCACCTTGACTAGCGGGACCCATTTTAACTCCTACAATGAGCAGTTCTTC. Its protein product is CASSFTLTSGTHFNSYNEQFF.